A single sample is the source of the 27 T cell receptor beta chains below, sequenced in a study of T cells expressing NK-cell markers. TCRdb reanalyzed the 5' RACE reads, giving one entry per CDR3 protein sequence and no DNA. The specimen's table records 300,000 to 450,000 distinct CDR3 sequences. Sequencing was carried out using blood T cells: a sorted CD56 or NKG2C T cell subset, CD4+ or CD8+ T cells, or bulk PBMC T cells (not recorded which). Source of these receptors: a man aged 18 to 69 in good health.

The rearrangement joins TRBV20-1 to TRBJ2-1; TCRdb calls TRBD2, which cannot be checked without DNA. This CDR3 comprises 17 residues. The germline V gene has CDR1 DFQATT and CDR2 SNEGSKA (reference sequence). This CDR3 reads CSASKAPGLDPYNEQFF.

This chain joins TRBV12-3 or TRBV12-4 and TRBJ2-1; TCRdb outputs TRBD2, but without DNA this stays unchecked. The CDR3 sequence is 16 residues long. CDR3 protein: CASSLRISGSYNEQFF.

The chain has TRBV5-1 and TRBJ1-1; with no DNA, the TCRdb D assignment of TRBD1 cannot be verified. Germline loops: CDR1 SGHRS, CDR2 YFSETQ. This CDR3 has 14 amino acids. CDR3 sequence reads: CASSRGQGATEAFF.

This chain joins TRBV7-8 and TRBJ1-3. The CDR3 runs 15 residues. Germline CDR1 and CDR2: SGHVS and FQNEAQ. The CDR3 loop is CASSLEGIVGNTIYF.

V and J are TRBV5-5 and TRBJ1-5; with no DNA, the TCRdb D assignment of TRBD1 cannot be verified. Germline CDR1 reads SGHKS; CDR2 reads YYEKEE (reference sequence). The CDR3 loop spans 17 amino acids. Here the CDR3 reads CASSLVDGFPADQPQHF.

The rearrangement uses TRBV15 and TRBJ1-3. The CDR3 is 15 residues long. Germline CDR1 and CDR2: LNHNV and YYDKDF (reference sequence). CDR3 region: CATADGRTSGNTIYF.

The chain carries TRBV20-1 and TRBJ1-2; absent DNA, TCRdb's TRBD1 call cannot be checked. CDR3 length equals 14 residues. The germline V gene encodes CDR1 DFQATT and CDR2 SNEGSKA (reference sequence). This chain's CDR3 is CSAVRDRANYGYTF.

CDR3: CASSRRVSSYEQYF. The chain combines TRBV4-2 with TRBJ2-7. There are 14 residues in the CDR3. The germline V gene has CDR1 LGHNA and CDR2 YNFKEQ.

The V and J genes are TRBV4-2 and TRBJ2-1; absent DNA, TCRdb's TRBD1 call cannot be checked. Looked up from germline, CDR1 is LGHNA and CDR2 is YNFKEQ. The CDR3 contains 15 residues. This CDR3 reads CASSPSGGLANEQFF.

The chain couples TRBV4-2 to TRBJ2-2; TCRdb returns TRBD2, unconfirmable since there is no DNA. The CDR3 sequence is 16 residues long. CDR1 and CDR2 (germline): LGHNA, YNFKEQ. Here the CDR3 reads CASSQDGDTSFGELFF.

This chain uses TRBV12-3 or TRBV12-4 with TRBJ1-3. The CDR3 runs 14 residues. The CDR3: CASSLGRTGNTIYF.

This sequence joins TRBV24-1 and TRBJ2-7; the TRBD2 assignment by TCRdb is unverifiable without DNA. The germline CDR1 and CDR2 sequences are KGHDR and SFDVKD. The CDR3 length is 16 residues. The CDR3 loop is CATSDVGGTTVYEQYF.

The V call is TRBV4-2, the J call TRBJ1-5; the TCRdb call, TRBD1, lacks DNA for checking. From germline, CDR1 is LGHNA and CDR2 YNFKEQ. CDR3 length: 15 residues. CDR3 residues: CASSQGQQGDQPQHF.

The chain couples TRBV7-2 to TRBJ2-5. CDR3 size: 14 residues. Looked up from germline, CDR1 is SGHTA and CDR2 is FQGNSA. The CDR3 region is CASSSRRGQETQYF.

The chain is built from TRBV20-1 and TRBJ2-3; TCRdb reports TRBD2, a call that lacks DNA to check it against. Germline assignment: CDR1 DFQATT and CDR2 SNEGSKA (reference sequence). This CDR3 is built from 15 residues. CDR3: CSADIAGTFLDTQYF.

The chain has TRBV10-3 and TRBJ2-5. The CDR3 contains 13 residues. In germline, CDR1 is ENHRY, CDR2 SYGVKD. This CDR3 reads CAISVLIQETQYF.

The chain uses TRBV9 and TRBJ2-2; the D call of TRBD2 rests on TCRdb alone, since no DNA is present to check it. The CDR3 has 15 residues. Germline V gene sequence: CDR1 SGDLS, CDR2 YYNGEE. CDR3: CASSRDYSNTGELFF.

CDR3: CASSFRTTWTDTQYF. The chain has TRBV12-3 or TRBV12-4 and TRBJ2-3; TCRdb's D gene call, TRBD2, goes unchecked for lack of DNA. The CDR3 is 15 residues long.

V gene TRBV5-1 combines with J gene TRBJ1-1; TCRdb picks TRBD1, but there is no DNA to check that call. This CDR3 has 14 residues. CDR1 is SGHRS, CDR2 YFSETQ, per germline. The CDR3 reads CASSGQGGRTEAFF. Full variable domain (missing parts from reference TRBV5-1 and TRBJ1-1): KAGVTQTPRYLIKTRGQQVTLSCSPISGHRSVSWYQQTPGQGLQFLFEYFSETQRNKGNFPGRFSGRQFSNSRSEMNVSTLELGDSALYLCASSGQGGRTEAFFGQGTRLTVV.

The chain combines TRBV14 with TRBJ2-7. CDR1 is SGHDN, CDR2 FVKESK, per germline. The CDR3 totals 14 residues. The CDR3 here is CASSQVTSTYEQYF.

The rearrangement uses TRBV15 and TRBJ2-1. Per germline, CDR1 LNHNV and CDR2 YYDKDF (reference sequence). This CDR3 is built from 15 residues. CDR3 sequence: CATSRDGKTVNEQFF.

This chain joins TRBV6-1 and TRBJ1-6. The CDR3 extends over 14 amino acids. Germline-derived CDR1 and CDR2 are MNHNS and SASEGT. The CDR3 protein is CASNVRGGSSPLHF.

This rearrangement joins TRBV5-4 to TRBJ2-7; no DNA is available, so the TRBD1 call from TCRdb remains unchecked. From germline, CDR1 is SGHNT and CDR2 YYREEE (reference sequence). The CDR3 spans 14 residues. This CDR3 is CASSFAGGMYEQYF.

The rearrangement links TRBV6-5 to TRBJ2-4; TCRdb outputs TRBD2, but without DNA this stays unchecked. Germline V gene lookup returns CDR1 MNHEY and CDR2 SVGAGI. The CDR3 is 14 residues long. The CDR3 loop reads CASSSSAGGFIQYF.

The chain uses TRBV2 and TRBJ2-1; TCRdb proposes TRBD2, but this gene call is untestable without DNA. The CDR3 length is 15 residues. Germline CDR1 SNHLY, CDR2 FYNNEI. CDR3 loop: CASTIAGGSSVEQFF. The variable domain in full, completed from reference TRBV2 and TRBJ2-1, reads EPEVTQTPSHQVTQMGQEVILRCVPISNHLYFYWYRQILGQKVEFLVSFYNNEISEKSEIFDDQFSVERPDGSNFTLKIRSTKLEDSAMYFCASTIAGGSSVEQFFGPGTRLTVL.

This chain uses TRBV5-6 with TRBJ2-3. Looked up from germline, CDR1 is SGHDT and CDR2 is YYEEEE. The CDR3 loop spans 13 amino acids. CDR3 sequence reads: CASRKWGTDTQYF.

This chain uses TRBV11-2 with TRBJ2-1; TCRdb selects TRBD2, and the lack of DNA leaves this call unchecked. The CDR3 extends over 14 amino acids. Germline CDR1 is SGHAT and CDR2 is FQNNGV. The CDR3 here is CASGTSGAYNEQFF.